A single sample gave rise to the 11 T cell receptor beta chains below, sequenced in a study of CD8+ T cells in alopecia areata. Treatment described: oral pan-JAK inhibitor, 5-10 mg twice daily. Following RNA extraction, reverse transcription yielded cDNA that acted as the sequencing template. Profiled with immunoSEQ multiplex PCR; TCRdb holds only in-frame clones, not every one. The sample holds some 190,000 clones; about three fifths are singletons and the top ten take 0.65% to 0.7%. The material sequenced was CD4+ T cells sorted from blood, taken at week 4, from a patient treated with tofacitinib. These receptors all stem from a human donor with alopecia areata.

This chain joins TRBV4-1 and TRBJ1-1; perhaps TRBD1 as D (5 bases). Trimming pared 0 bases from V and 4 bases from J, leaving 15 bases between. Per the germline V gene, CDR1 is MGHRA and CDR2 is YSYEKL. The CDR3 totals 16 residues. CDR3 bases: TGCGCCAGCAGCCAAGATCGGGATGCAGGGATCACTGAAGCTTTCTTT. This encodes CASSQDRDAGITEAFF.

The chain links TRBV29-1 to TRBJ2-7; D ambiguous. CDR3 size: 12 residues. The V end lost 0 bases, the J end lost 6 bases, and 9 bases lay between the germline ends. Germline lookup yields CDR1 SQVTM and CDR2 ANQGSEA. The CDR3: CSVEDPGLEQYF. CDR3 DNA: TGCAGCGTTGAAGACCCGGGCCTCGAGCAGTACTTC.

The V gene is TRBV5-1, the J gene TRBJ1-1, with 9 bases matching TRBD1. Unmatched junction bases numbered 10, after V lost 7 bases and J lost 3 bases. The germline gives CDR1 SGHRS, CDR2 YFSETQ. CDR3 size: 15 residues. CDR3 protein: CASGSQGADYTEAFF. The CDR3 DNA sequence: TGCGCCAGCGGGTCACAGGGGGCTGATTACACTGAAGCTTTCTTT. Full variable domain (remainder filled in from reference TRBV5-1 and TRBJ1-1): KAGVTQTPRYLIKTRGQQVTLSCSPISGHRSVSWYQQTPGQGLQFLFEYFSETQRNKGNFPGRFSGRQFSNSRSEMNVSTLELGDSALYLCASGSQGADYTEAFFGQGTRLTVV.

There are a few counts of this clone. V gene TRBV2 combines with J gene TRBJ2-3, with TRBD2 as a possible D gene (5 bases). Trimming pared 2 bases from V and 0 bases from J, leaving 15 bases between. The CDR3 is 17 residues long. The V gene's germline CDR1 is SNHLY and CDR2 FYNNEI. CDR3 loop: CASSENPSGLSTDTQYF. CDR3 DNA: TGTGCCAGCAGTGAAAACCCCAGCGGCCTTAGCACAGATACGCAGTATTTT. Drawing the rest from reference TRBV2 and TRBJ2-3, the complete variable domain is EPEVTQTPSHQVTQMGQEVILRCVPISNHLYFYWYRQILGQKVEFLVSFYNNEISEKSEIFDDQFSVERPDGSNFTLKIRSTKLEDSAMYFCASSENPSGLSTDTQYFGPGTRLTVL.

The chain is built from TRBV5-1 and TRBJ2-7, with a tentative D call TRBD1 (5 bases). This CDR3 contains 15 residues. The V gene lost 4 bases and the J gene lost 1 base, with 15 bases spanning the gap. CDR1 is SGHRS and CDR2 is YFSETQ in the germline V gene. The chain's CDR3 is CASSLQLGPSYEQYF. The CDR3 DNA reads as TGCGCCAGCAGCCTCCAATTGGGGCCTTCCTACGAGCAGTACTTC.

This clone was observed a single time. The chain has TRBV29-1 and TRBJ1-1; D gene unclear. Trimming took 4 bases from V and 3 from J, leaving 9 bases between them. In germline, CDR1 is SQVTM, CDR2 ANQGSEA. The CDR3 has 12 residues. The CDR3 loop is CSVVRPYTEAFF. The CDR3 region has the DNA TGCAGCGTTGTTCGTCCGTACACTGAAGCTTTCTTT. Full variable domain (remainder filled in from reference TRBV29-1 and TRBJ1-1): SAVISQKPSRDICQRGTSLTIQCQVDSQVTMMFWYRQQPGQSLTLIATANQGSEATYESGFVIDKFPISRPNLTFSTLTVSNMSPEDSSIYLCSVVRPYTEAFFGQGTRLTVV.

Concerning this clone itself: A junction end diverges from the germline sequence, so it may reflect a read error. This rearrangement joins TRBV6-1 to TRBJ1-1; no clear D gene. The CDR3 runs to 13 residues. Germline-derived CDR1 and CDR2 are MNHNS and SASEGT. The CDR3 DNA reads TGTGCCAGCTATCCCAAGATGAACACTGAAGCCTTCTTT. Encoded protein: CASYPKMNTEAFF.

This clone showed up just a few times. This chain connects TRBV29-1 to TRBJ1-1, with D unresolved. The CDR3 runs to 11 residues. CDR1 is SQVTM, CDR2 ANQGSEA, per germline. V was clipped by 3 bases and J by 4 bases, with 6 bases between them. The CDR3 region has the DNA TGCAGCGTTGATAGAATCACTGAAGCTTTCTTT. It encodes CSVDRITEAFF.

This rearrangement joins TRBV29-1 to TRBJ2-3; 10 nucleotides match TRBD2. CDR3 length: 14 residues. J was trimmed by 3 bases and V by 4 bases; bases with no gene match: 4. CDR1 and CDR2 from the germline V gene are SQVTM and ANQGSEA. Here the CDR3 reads CSVVGGLATDTQYF. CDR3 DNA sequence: TGCAGCGTTGTGGGGGGACTAGCGACAGATACGCAGTATTTT.

CDR3 DNA sequence: TGCAGCGTTGCCCCCGGGACTAGTGGCCCCTACGAGCAGTACTTC. This sequence encodes CSVAPGTSGPYEQYF. The rearrangement links TRBV29-1 to TRBJ2-7; the match to TRBD2 covers 8 bases. The CDR3 has 15 residues. J lost 2 bases, V lost 4 bases, and 10 bases had no gene match. Per germline, CDR1 SQVTM and CDR2 ANQGSEA.

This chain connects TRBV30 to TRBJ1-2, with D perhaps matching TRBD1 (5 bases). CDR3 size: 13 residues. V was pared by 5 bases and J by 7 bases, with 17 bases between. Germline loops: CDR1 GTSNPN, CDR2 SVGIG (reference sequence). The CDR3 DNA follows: TGTGCCTGGGAGGATGCAGGGAAGGGTGGCTACACCTTC. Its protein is CAWEDAGKGGYTF.